This TCR beta chain was captured in a study of breast tumors, draining lymph nodes, adjacent tissues. This CDR3 has 11 amino acids. The V end was cut by 6 bases, the J end by 7 bases, with 9 bases between. Germline CDR1 KGHDR, CDR2 SFDVKD. This clonotype was seen ten or more times. As yet, its antigen is unknown. The study's findings and limits: Tumor TCR diversity was below lymph nodes but above nontumor tissue. Luminal-like breast cancer showed significantly higher tumor–nontumor repertoire similarity than basal-like. Data only fit, rather than demonstrated, lymph node origin of most tumor T cells.

MiXCR was run by TCRdb on the multiplex PCR reads, yielding one entry per CDR3 protein. The sample contains 270,000 or so distinct CDR3 sequences, under 35% of which appear only once. Axillary draining lymph nodes of breast cancer patients supplied the node samples. This clonotype was obtained from a female donor with breast cancer. Some clones in this sample may be carry-over from other donors' samples. The rearrangement uses TRBV24-1 and TRBJ2-7, with D hard to call. The sequenced sample was axillary lymph node tissue. CDR3 protein: CATSHGSEQYF. DNA of the CDR3: TGTGCCACCAGTCACGGTAGTGAGCAGTACTTC.